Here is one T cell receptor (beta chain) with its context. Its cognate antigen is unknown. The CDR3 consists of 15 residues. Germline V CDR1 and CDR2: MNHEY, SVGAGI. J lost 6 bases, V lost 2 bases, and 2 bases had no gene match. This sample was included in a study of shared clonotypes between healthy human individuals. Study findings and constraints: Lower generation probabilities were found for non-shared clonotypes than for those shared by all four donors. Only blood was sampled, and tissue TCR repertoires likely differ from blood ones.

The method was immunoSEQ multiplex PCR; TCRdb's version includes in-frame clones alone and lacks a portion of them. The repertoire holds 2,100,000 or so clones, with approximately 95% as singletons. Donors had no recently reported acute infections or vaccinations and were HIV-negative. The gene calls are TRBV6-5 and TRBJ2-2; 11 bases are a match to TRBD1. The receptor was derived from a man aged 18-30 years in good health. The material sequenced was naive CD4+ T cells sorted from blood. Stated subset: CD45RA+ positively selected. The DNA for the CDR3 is TGTGCCAGCAGTTACCAGGGACAGGGGGCCGGGGAGCTGTTTTTT. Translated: CASSYQGQGAGELFF.